This entry is about one T cell receptor beta chain. This record comes from a study of blood T cell repertoires in COVID-19. Under the authors' procedure: The assay estimated nucleated cells by amplifying reference gene primers. Sequenced by immunoSEQ multiplex PCR; TCRdb stores in-frame clones only, minus some. That table furnishes V, J and clone size, whereas the DNA furnished D and trimming. The data show 55,000 to 70,000 clones, 87% seen once. The J segment lost 0 bases and the V segment lost 4 bases, leaving 6 bases of the junction unmatched. Germline V lookup: CDR1 SGHRS, CDR2 YFSETQ. This CDR3 comprises 15 residues.

Sequencing was done on a sample of peripheral blood. This TCR derives from an elderly woman with COVID-19, enrolled during active disease. The rearrangement links TRBV5-1 to TRBJ1-1; 7 bases match TRBD1. This chain's CDR3 is CASSPLTGMNTEAFF. In DNA, the CDR3 is TGCGCCAGCAGCCCTCTGACAGGGATGAACACTGAAGCTTTCTTT.